These 25 T cell receptor beta chains originate from one sample sequenced in a study of neurological immune-mediated disorders. MiXCR, applied by TCRdb to the 5' RACE reads, yields one record per CDR3 protein. The sample has about 74,000 distinct CDR3 sequences; roughly 5% are singletons. Sequencing was carried out using PBMCs. The receptor set was obtained from a man in his late teens or twenties with multiple sclerosis.

There are many counts of this clonotype. V usage is TRBV7-2 and J usage is TRBJ2-1, with TRBD2 identical over 10 bases. This CDR3 has 15 amino acids. CDR1 and CDR2 from the germline V gene are SGHTA and FQGNSA. J was trimmed by 4 bases and V by 5 bases; bases with no gene match: 5. CDR3: CASSIRTSGYNEQFF. The CDR3 coding sequence is TGTGCCAGCAGCATCCGGACTAGCGGATACAATGAGCAGTTCTTC.

This clonotype was seen repeatedly, ten times or more. The J gene is TRBJ1-2, the V gene TRBV2; possible D gene TRBD1, 5 bases. This CDR3 comprises 15 residues. Germline assignment: CDR1 SNHLY and CDR2 FYNNEI. The V gene lost 2 bases and the J gene lost 6 bases, with 16 bases spanning the gap. DNA for the CDR3: TGTGCCAGCAGTGAAAGAGCTACTATAGGGGATGGCTACACCTTC. Translated: CASSERATIGDGYTF. The variable domain in full, with the rest retrieved from reference TRBV2 and TRBJ1-2, is EPEVTQTPSHQVTQMGQEVILRCVPISNHLYFYWYRQILGQKVEFLVSFYNNEISEKSEIFDDQFSVERPDGSNFTLKIRSTKLEDSAMYFCASSERATIGDGYTFGSGTRLTVV.

This clonotype showed up many times. The chain joins TRBV7-2 to TRBJ2-1; D is perhaps TRBD1 or TRBD2 (7 bases each). Germline CDR1 is SGHTA and CDR2 is FQGNSA. Trimming stripped 5 bases from V and 8 bases from J, with 16 bases between. The CDR3 covers 14 residues. The CDR3 DNA follows: TGTGCCAGCAGCCTCAGGGGGGGGAGGGATGAGCAGTTCTTC. Amino acid sequence: CASSLRGGRDEQFF.

This clonotype was seen ten or more times. The chain carries TRBV5-6 and TRBJ2-7; 12 bases match TRBD2. The germline V gene has CDR1 SGHDT and CDR2 YYEEEE. The CDR3 totals 20 residues. J was trimmed by 0 bases and V by 0 bases; bases with no gene match: 13. CDR3 sequence (DNA): TGTGCCAGCAGCTTGGCCGGAGGCAGAACTAGCGGGGGGAGCTCCTACGAGCAGTACTTC. Translating it yields CASSLAGGRTSGGSSYEQYF. Variable domain in full (rest from reference TRBV5-6 and TRBJ2-7): DAGVTQSPTHLIKTRGQQVTLRCSPKSGHDTVSWYQQALGQGPQFIFQYYEEEERQRGNFPDRFSGHQFPNYSSELNVNALLLGDSALYLCASSLAGGRTSGGSSYEQYFGPGTRLTVT.

This clonotype was counted at least ten times. The chain joins TRBV5-1 to TRBJ2-2; 8 nucleotides line up with TRBD1. CDR1 and CDR2 from the germline V gene are SGHRS and YFSETQ. The CDR3 totals 15 residues. Trimming at V came to 4 bases and at J to 1 base, leaving 3 bases not matched to a gene. CDR3 region: CASSPTGVNTGELFF. In nucleotides, the CDR3 is TGCGCCAGCAGCCCGACAGGGGTGAACACCGGGGAGCTGTTTTTT.

This clonotype was seen many times. The V and J genes are TRBV5-6 and TRBJ2-2; 7 bases fit TRBD2. The V and J ends lost 3 bases and 0 bases, in that order; junction bases with no gene match: 2. Germline V lookup: CDR1 SGHDT, CDR2 YYEEEE. The CDR3 totals 15 residues. In DNA form, the CDR3 reads TGTGCCAGCAGCTGGGACTACGCGAACACCGGGGAGCTGTTTTTT. It is translated as CASSWDYANTGELFF.

This clonotype showed up many times. The CDR3: CASSPPAGVFTDTQYF. The CDR3, as DNA: TGTGCCAGCTCACCACCGGCTGGCGTGTTCACAGATACGCAGTATTTT. The chain uses TRBV18 and TRBJ2-3; no definite D call. CDR1 and CDR2 (germline): KGHSH, LQKENI. V gave up 0 bases and J gave up 2 bases, with 12 bases separating them. The CDR3 length is 16 residues.

This clonotype came up a few times. The chain carries TRBV20-1 and TRBJ1-2, with unresolved D. Trimming removed 6 bases at V and 0 bases at J, with 8 bases between. The V gene's germline CDR1 is DFQATT and CDR2 SNEGSKA (reference sequence). CDR3 size: 12 residues. Here the CDR3 DNA reads TGCAGTGCCCGGACGGCTAACTATGGCTACACCTTC. It translates to CSARTANYGYTF.

This clonotype was picked up many times. This chain joins TRBV6-2 or TRBV6-3 and TRBJ2-3; possibly TRBD2 for D (5 bases). CDR1 is MNHEY, CDR2 SVGEGT, per germline. The CDR3 totals 13 residues. V lost 10 bases and J lost 0, with 11 bases in between. The CDR3 spells CANSRTSTDTQYF. The CDR3 nucleotides read TGTGCCAACTCTCGGACTAGCACAGATACGCAGTATTTT.

This clonotype showed up many times. This chain joins TRBV20-1 and TRBJ2-1; D possibly uses TRBD1 or TRBD2 (5 bases each). Trimming shortened V by 2 bases and J by 6 bases, and 20 bases separated the two germline ends. Germline V lookup: CDR1 DFQATT, CDR2 SNEGSKA (reference sequence). This CDR3 has 16 residues. The CDR3 nucleotides are TGCAGTGCTAGACCACTGGTACGGGACGAAGGCAATGAGCAGTTCTTC. It specifies CSARPLVRDEGNEQFF.

CDR3 coding DNA: TGCAGCGTTGACAGGGACTACAATGAGCAGTTCTTC. Amino acid sequence: CSVDRDYNEQFF. The genes are TRBV29-1 and TRBJ2-1, with D maybe TRBD1 (5 bases). The CDR3 is 12 residues long. Germline V gives CDR1 SQVTM, CDR2 ANQGSEA. V lost 3 bases, J lost 3 bases, and 6 bases lay in between.

This clonotype was seen at least ten times. The chain carries TRBV28 and TRBJ2-2; weak D call: TRBD2 (5 bases). Trimming stripped 7 bases from V and 4 bases from J, with 16 bases between. This CDR3 is built from 15 residues. The germline V gene has CDR1 MDHEN and CDR2 SYDVKM. DNA of the CDR3: TGTGCCAGCATGGTCAGAGGGATTGCCACCGGGGAGCTGTTTTTT. It translates to CASMVRGIATGELFF.

This clonotype appeared many times. The rearrangement joins TRBV20-1 to TRBJ2-1; 7 bases agree with TRBD2. Trimming at V came to 5 bases and at J to 2 bases, leaving 6 bases not matched to a gene. Germline V gives CDR1 DFQATT, CDR2 SNEGSKA (reference sequence). The CDR3 has 14 amino acids. In DNA form, the CDR3 reads TGCAGTGCTGGGGGGGGGACCACCTACAATGAGCAGTTCTTC. It codes for CSAGGGTTYNEQFF.

This clonotype was seen a few times. V is TRBV12-3 or TRBV12-4 and J is TRBJ2-3, with TRBD2 matching over 8 bases. The ends lost 1 base at V and 4 bases at J; junction bases unmatched: 7. The CDR3 spans 16 residues. CDR3 protein: CASSLVSGTTPDTQYF. For the CDR3, the DNA is TGTGCCAGCAGTTTAGTTAGCGGGACTACCCCAGATACGCAGTATTTT.

In this sample, this clonotype turned up many times. The J gene is TRBJ1-1, the V gene TRBV7-3; possible D gene TRBD1, 6 bases. Germline CDR1 is SGHTA and CDR2 is FQGTGA. Trimming took 4 bases from V and 1 from J, leaving 13 bases between them. The CDR3 loop spans 15 amino acids. In DNA form, the CDR3 reads TGTGCCAGCAGCTCTACCGGGACACCGAACACTGAAGCTTTCTTT. This gives the protein CASSSTGTPNTEAFF.

Notes on this clonotype: One base away lies a much larger clone, so this may be a sequencing read error. The CDR3 DNA is TGCGCCAGCAGTCCTGAAATCGCAGATACGCAGTATTTT. The encoded protein is CASSPEIADTQYF. V gene TRBV4-3 combines with J gene TRBJ2-3; D gene ambiguous. V lost 6 bases and J lost 4, with 11 bases in between. Germline lookup yields CDR1 LGHNA and CDR2 YSLEER. The CDR3 contains 13 residues.

This clonotype was counted a few times. This may come from a read error, since a much larger clone is one base off. The chain couples TRBV5-6 to TRBJ2-2; 7 bases fit TRBD1. The CDR3 has 14 residues. After removal of 3 bases from V and 3 bases from J, the junction contained 2 bases not matched to a gene. In germline, CDR1 is SGHDT, CDR2 YYEEEE. The CDR3 loop is CASSWDRYTGELFF. The CDR3 DNA is TGTGCCAGCAGCTGGGACAGATACACCGGGGAGCTGTTTTTT.

This clonotype was counted ten times or more. The genes are TRBV27 and TRBJ2-2; 10 bases map to TRBD2. The CDR3 extends over 17 amino acids. Germline assignment: CDR1 MNHEY and CDR2 SMNVEV (reference sequence). V lost 5 bases and J lost 4; bases outside the gene matches: 10. CDR3 in DNA: TGTGCCAGCAGTAATTCCCTAGCGGGAGCGGTCACCGGGGAGCTGTTTTTT. Amino acids: CASSNSLAGAVTGELFF.

This clonotype was observed many times. The rearrangement links TRBV5-1 to TRBJ1-6, with a tentative D call TRBD1 (6 bases). The CDR3 spans 17 residues. Germline V lookup: CDR1 SGHRS, CDR2 YFSETQ. The V gene lost 4 bases and the J gene lost 5 bases, with 19 bases spanning the gap. This CDR3 is CASSPEGHMEDNSPLHF. CDR3 in DNA: TGCGCCAGCAGCCCCGAGGGACACATGGAGGATAATTCACCCCTCCACTTT.

The table lists this clonotype with a few counts. Because it lacks the conserved phenylalanine or tryptophan at the end, this CDR3 is likely a read error. This sequence joins TRBV10-3 and TRBJ2-3, with D unresolved. The CDR3 has 14 residues. V was pared by 2 bases and J by 3 bases, with 9 bases between. The V gene's germline CDR1 is ENHRY and CDR2 SYGVKD. The CDR3 DNA reads TGTGCCATCAGTGAGATCGACCTGACAGATACGCAGTATAAT. Amino acid sequence: CAISEIDLTDTQYN.

This clonotype was observed a few times. It may be a read error: a sequence one base away is much more abundant. The DNA for the CDR3 is TGTGCCAGCAGTTTAGTGATTGGTCCGGGGTATAATTCACCCCTCAACTTT. It yields the protein CASSLVIGPGYNSPLNF. The chain recombines TRBV12-3 or TRBV12-4 with TRBJ1-6; D is unclear. CDR3 length: 17 amino acids.

This clonotype has at least ten counts. The chain uses TRBV7-3 and TRBJ1-2; 9 nucleotides agree with TRBD1. CDR3 length equals 13 residues. Germline assignment: CDR1 SGHTA and CDR2 FQGTGA. V lost 6 bases, J lost 8 bases, and 7 bases stayed unmatched. The CDR3 region is CASSIQGARGYTF. In DNA, the CDR3 is TGTGCCAGCAGTATACAGGGGGCGCGAGGCTACACCTTC.

This clonotype was observed many times. J is TRBJ1-4 and V is TRBV20-1; maybe TRBD1 (5 bases). Per the germline V gene, CDR1 is DFQATT and CDR2 is SNEGSKA (reference sequence). This CDR3 region has 17 residues. The V end lost 1 base, the J end lost 4 bases, and 19 bases lay between the germline ends. The CDR3 coding sequence is TGCAGTGCTAGAGGGGGACCGGGACGGGGACTTAATGAAAAACTGTTTTTT. Its translation: CSARGGPGRGLNEKLFF.

This clonotype was seen at least ten times. One junction end disagrees with the germline gene, perhaps due to a read error. This chain joins TRBV7-7 and TRBJ2-1, with TRBD1 as a possible D gene (6 bases). This CDR3 is built from 13 residues. Per germline, CDR1 SSHAT and CDR2 FNYEAQ (reference sequence). The CDR3, as DNA: TGTGCTAGCAGCTCTGATGGGGGCGGTGAGCAGTTCTTC. It codes for CASSSDGGGEQFF. Variable domain in full (rest from reference TRBV7-7 and TRBJ2-1): GAGVSQSPRYKVTKRGQDVTLRCDPISSHATLYWYQQALGQGPEFLTYFNYEAQPDKSGLPSDRFSAERPEGSISTLTIQRTEQRDSAMYRCASSSDGGGEQFFGPGTRLTVL.

With regard to this clonotype: A clone one base away is much larger, so this may be a read error. This chain joins TRBV20-1 and TRBJ2-7; D gene ambiguous. CDR1 is DFQATT and CDR2 is SNEGSKA in the germline V gene (reference sequence). Trimming shortened V by 3 bases and J by 5 bases, and 8 bases separated the two germline ends. The CDR3 sequence is 11 residues long. CDR3 region: CSASEGHEQYF. The CDR3 DNA sequence: TGCAGTGCTAGCGAAGGCCACGAGCAGTACTTC.